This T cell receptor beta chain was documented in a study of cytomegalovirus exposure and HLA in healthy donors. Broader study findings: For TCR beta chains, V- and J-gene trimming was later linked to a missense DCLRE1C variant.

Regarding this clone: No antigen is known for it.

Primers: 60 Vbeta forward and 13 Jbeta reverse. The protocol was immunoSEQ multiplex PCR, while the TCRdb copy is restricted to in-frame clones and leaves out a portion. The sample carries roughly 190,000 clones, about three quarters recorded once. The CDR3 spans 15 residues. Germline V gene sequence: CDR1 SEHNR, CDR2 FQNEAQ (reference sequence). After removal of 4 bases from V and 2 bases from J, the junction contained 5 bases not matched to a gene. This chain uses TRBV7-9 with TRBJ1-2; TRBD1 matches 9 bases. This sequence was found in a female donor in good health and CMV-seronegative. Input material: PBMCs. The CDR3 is CASSYDGTGNYGYTF. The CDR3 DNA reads TGTGCCAGCAGCTATGACGGGACAGGGAACTATGGCTACACCTTC.